This T cell receptor (beta chain) stems from a study of T cell responses to AZD1222 COVID-19 vaccine. The study's findings and limits: Most donors were white British, females outnumbered males, and clonal diversity was possibly underestimated.

Clones were sequenced by immunoSEQ multiplex PCR, and TCRdb holds only the in-frame ones, with some missing. The sample contains 100,000 to 130,000 clones, 86% of which appear only once. The CDR3 consists of 14 residues. V gave up 5 bases and J gave up 2 bases, with 11 bases separating them. Germline loops: CDR1 KGHDR, CDR2 SFDVKD. Regarding this clone: Its antigen is not known.

This sequence was found in an adult in good health. The chain joins TRBV24-1 to TRBJ1-1; TRBD1 is a possible D gene (5 bases). Sequenced material: peripheral blood, taken on day 0 of AZD1222 vaccination. The CDR3 is CATSAPTDNTEAFF. The CDR3, as DNA: TGTGCCACCAGTGCTCCGACAGATAACACTGAAGCTTTCTTT.